This T cell receptor beta chain was identified during a study of T cell repertoires in cytomegalovirus infection. Notes on the study in general: Totalled public TCR beta family frequency picked out people who carried CMV plus the relevant HLA.

Per germline, CDR1 SGHTA and CDR2 FQGNSA. The CDR3 spans 9 residues. As concerns this clonotype: The antigen is undetermined. At one end, the junction sequence differs from germline, possibly due to a read error.

Using its own MiXCR run on the reads, TCRdb lists one record per CDR3 protein. The sample lists around 50,000 distinct CDR3 sequences, 15% to 25% occurring once. This TCR derives from a human donor in good health (CMV status not recorded). Some clones in this sample may be carry-over from other donors' samples. This sample comprised CD8+ T cells from cultured PBMCs, obtained from culture after CMV antigen stimulation. The chain links TRBV7-2 to TRBJ2-3; the D is unclear. The CDR3 loop is CASGNPLNF. For the CDR3, the DNA is TGTGCCAGCGGAAACCCACTAAATTTT.